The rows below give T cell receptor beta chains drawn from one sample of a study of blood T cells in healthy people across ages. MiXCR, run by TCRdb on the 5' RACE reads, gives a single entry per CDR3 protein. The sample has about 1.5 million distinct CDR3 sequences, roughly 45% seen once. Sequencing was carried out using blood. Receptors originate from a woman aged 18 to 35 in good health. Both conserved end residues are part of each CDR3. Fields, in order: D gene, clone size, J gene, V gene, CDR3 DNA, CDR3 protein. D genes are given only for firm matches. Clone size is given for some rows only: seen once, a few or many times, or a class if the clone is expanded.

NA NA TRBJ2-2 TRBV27 TGTGCCAGCAGCCTCCCGGACCGCACCGGGGAGCTGTTTTTT CASSLPDRTGELFF
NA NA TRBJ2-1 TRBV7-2 TGTGCCAGCAGCTTCCGGCCGGGTGGTAATGAGCAGTTCTTC CASSFRPGGNEQFF
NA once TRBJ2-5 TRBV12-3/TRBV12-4 TGTGCCAGCAGTTTGTCGGACGGGAGTCGGTATGAGCAGTACTTC CASSLSDGSRYEQYF
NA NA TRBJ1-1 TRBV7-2 TGTGCCAGCAGCCTCCCTTCAAGTCTGAACACTGAAGCTTTCTTT CASSLPSSLNTEAFF
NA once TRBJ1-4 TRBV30 TGTGCCTCAACCCAAACAGGGTTTGACGAAAAACTGTTTTTT CASTQTGFDEKLFF
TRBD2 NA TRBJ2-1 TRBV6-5 TGTGCCAGCAGTTCGCCCCCGGGACTAGCGGGCCCTCGGGTCAATGAGCAGTTCTTC CASSSPPGLAGPRVNEQFF
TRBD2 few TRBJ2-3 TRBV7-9 TGTGCCAGCAGCGGTAGCGGGAGCACAGATACGCAGTATTTT CASSGSGSTDTQYF
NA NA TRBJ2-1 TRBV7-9 TGTGCCAGCAGCTTAGCGCTCGACGATAATGAGCAGTTCTTC CASSLALDDNEQFF
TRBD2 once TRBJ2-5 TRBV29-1 TGCAGCGTCGGGTTGGGGCGGGAGACCCCCAATGAGCAGTACTTC CSVGLGRETPNEQYF
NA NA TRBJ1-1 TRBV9 TGTGCCAGCAGCGTAGTAGGAGGTATGAACACTGAAGCTTTCTTT CASSVVGGMNTEAFF
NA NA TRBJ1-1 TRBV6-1 TGTGCCAGCAGTGCAACCCGCGTTAACACTGAAGCTTTCTTT CASSATRVNTEAFF
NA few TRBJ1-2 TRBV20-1 TGCAGTGCTAGTAGCGGAGATGCCTATGGCTACACCTTC CSASSGDAYGYTF
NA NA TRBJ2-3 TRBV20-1 TGCAGTGCTAGATCGGGGGGCCTCGCAAGAGATACGCAGTATTTT CSARSGGLARDTQYF
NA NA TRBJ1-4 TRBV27 TGTACCAGCAGGCAACGGGATGAAAAACTGTTTTTT CTSRQRDEKLFF
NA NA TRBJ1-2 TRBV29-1 TGCAGCGTTGAGACCTCCGGGGGCAGAATAGGTGGCTACACCTTC CSVETSGGRIGGYTF
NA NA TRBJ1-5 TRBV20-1 TGCAGTGCCGCGGGGGGGAGCAATCAGCCCCAGCATTTT CSAAGGSNQPQHF
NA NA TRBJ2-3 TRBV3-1 TGTGCCAGCAGCCCCCTGGGGGGAAACACAGATACGCAGTATTTT CASSPLGGNTDTQYF
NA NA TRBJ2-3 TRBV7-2 TGTGCCAGCAGCTTAGGTGGTGGCGGAGATACAGATACGCAGTATTTT CASSLGGGGDTDTQYF
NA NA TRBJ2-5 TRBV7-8 TGTGCCAGCAGCGGAGCAGGTGGGACCCAGTACTTC CASSGAGGTQYF
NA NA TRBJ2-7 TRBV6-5 TGTGCCAGCAGTTACTCGACGTTCCGGACGTCCGAGCAGTACTTC CASSYSTFRTSEQYF
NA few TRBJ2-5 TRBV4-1 TGCGCCAGCAGCCAAATGATCGGGACCGGAGAGACCCAGTACTTC CASSQMIGTGETQYF
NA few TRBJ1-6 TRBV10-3 TGTGCCACCTCCAAGGCGGGTTGGGGTAATTCACCCCTCCACTTT CATSKAGWGNSPLHF
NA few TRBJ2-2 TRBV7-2 TGTGCCAGCAGCCCATCTCGGGAGAACACCGGGGAGCTGTTTTTT CASSPSRENTGELFF
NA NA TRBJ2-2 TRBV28 TGTGCCACCGCCGCCCCCGGGGCTCACGGGGAGCTGTTTTTT CATAAPGAHGELFF
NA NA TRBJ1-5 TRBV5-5 TGTGCCAGCAGCTTCCGGCAGGGCTGGGATCAGCCCCAGCATTTT CASSFRQGWDQPQHF
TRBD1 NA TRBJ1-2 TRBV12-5 TGTGCTAGTCACCTCGGGACAGCTTTTGGCTACACCTTC CASHLGTAFGYTF
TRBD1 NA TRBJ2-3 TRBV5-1 TGCGCCAGCAGCCCCGTTGTGAGCAGGGGGTGGGATACGCAGTATTTT CASSPVVSRGWDTQYF
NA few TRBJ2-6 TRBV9 TGTGCCAGCAGCACTTGGGGGTCTGGGGCCAACGTCCTGACTTTC CASSTWGSGANVLTF
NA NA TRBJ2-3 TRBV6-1 TGTGCCAGCAGGGCGGACCTTTCCACAGATACGCAGTATTTT CASRADLSTDTQYF
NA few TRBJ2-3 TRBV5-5 TGTGCCAGCAGCATCGGGCCTTCCTACACAGATACGCAGTATTTT CASSIGPSYTDTQYF
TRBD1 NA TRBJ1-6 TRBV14 TGTGCCAGCAGCCAGGGACAGAATAATTCACCCCTCCACTTT CASSQGQNNSPLHF
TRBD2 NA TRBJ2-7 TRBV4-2 TGTGCCAGCAGCCAAGATCGGGTTAGCGGGATCTCCGAGCAGTACTTC CASSQDRVSGISEQYF
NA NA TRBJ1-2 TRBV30 TGTGCCTGGAGTCCAATGACAGCTAACTATGGCTACACCTTC CAWSPMTANYGYTF
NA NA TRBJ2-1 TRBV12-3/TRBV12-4 TGTGCCAGCAGTGCCGACTCCAAGTACAATGAGCAGTTCTTC CASSADSKYNEQFF
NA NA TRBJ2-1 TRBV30 TGTGCCAGGAAGGGAGGCGGTTACAATGAGCAGTTCTTC CARKGGGYNEQFF
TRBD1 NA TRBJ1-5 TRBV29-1 TGCAGCCCGATTCGGAGCTGGGACAGGGGGGTTCAGCCCCAGCATTTT CSPIRSWDRGVQPQHF
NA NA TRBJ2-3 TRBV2 TGTGCCAGCAGTGTAGGAGGGATTGACACGCAGTATTTT CASSVGGIDTQYF
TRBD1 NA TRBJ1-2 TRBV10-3 TGTGCCATCACGATGGACAGGGATTCTTATGGCTACACCTTC CAITMDRDSYGYTF
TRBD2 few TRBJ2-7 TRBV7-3 TGTGCCAGCAGCCCTAACAGCGGGGGGGTCTACGAGCAGTACTTC CASSPNSGGVYEQYF
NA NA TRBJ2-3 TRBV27 TGTGCCAGCAGTTTGAGACGATTGGACGGCGTAGATACGCAGTATTTT CASSLRRLDGVDTQYF
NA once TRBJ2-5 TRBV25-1 TGTGCCAGCAGTGAAGGGGGCTGGGGGACCCAGTACTTC CASSEGGWGTQYF
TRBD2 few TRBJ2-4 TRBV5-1 TGCGCCAGCAGCTTGGACGGGGGGGCCCAAAACATTCAGTACTTC CASSLDGGAQNIQYF
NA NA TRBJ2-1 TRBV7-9 TGTGCCAGCAGCTTATATCCAGGCGTGAAACCCAGCTCCTACAATGAGCAGTTCTTC CASSLYPGVKPSSYNEQFF
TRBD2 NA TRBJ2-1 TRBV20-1 TGCAGTGCTAGGTCCCGAGCGGGAGAAGGGTACAATGAGCAGTTCTTC CSARSRAGEGYNEQFF
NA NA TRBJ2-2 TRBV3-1 TGTGCCAGCAGCCAAGGGGATCGCTCCGGGGAGCTGTTTTTT CASSQGDRSGELFF
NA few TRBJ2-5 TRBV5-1 TGTGCCAGCAGTTGGCAAGAGACCCAGTACTTC CASSWQETQYF
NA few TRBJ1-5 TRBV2 TGTGCCAGCATGGGGGTGAATCAGCCCCAGCATTTT CASMGVNQPQHF
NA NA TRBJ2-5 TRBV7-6 TGTGCCAGCAGCTCATCTAGCAGTTGGGAGACCCAGTACTTC CASSSSSSWETQYF
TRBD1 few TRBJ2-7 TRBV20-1 TGCAGTGCCTTAGGTGTTAAGGACAGGGATCACTCCTACGAGCAGTACTTC CSALGVKDRDHSYEQYF
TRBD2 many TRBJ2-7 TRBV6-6 TGTGCCAGCAGTCCGACTGACGGGAGGAGCTACGAGCAGTACTTC CASSPTDGRSYEQYF